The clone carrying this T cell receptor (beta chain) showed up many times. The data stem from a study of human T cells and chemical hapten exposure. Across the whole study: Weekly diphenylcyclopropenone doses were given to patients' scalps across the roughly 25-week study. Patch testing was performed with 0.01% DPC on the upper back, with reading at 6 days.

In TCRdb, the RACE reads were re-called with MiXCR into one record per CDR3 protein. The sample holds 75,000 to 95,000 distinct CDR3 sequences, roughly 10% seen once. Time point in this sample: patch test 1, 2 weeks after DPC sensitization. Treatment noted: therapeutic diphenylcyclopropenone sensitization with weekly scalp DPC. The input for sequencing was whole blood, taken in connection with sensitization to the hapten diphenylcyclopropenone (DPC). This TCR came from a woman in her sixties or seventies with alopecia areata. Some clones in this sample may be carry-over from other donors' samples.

The CDR3 protein is CSVDPGQGSGEQYF. In nucleotides, the CDR3 is TGCAGCGTTGATCCCGGACAGGGGTCTGGGGAGCAGTACTTC. The J gene is TRBJ2-7, the V gene TRBV29-1, with TRBD1 identical over 9 bases. V lost 3 bases, J lost 7 bases, and 10 bases stayed unmatched. CDR3 size: 14 residues. The germline gives CDR1 SQVTM, CDR2 ANQGSEA.